This T cell receptor (beta chain) was captured in a study of beta chain features in type 1 diabetes. Study-wide results and limits: Type 1 diabetes patients showed a moderate but significant shortening of TCRB CDR3s in all four CD4+ subsets.

In the case of this clone: Antigen unknown.

The investigators reverse transcribed all of the isolated RNA, so they sequenced expressed TCRB transcripts. The assay was immunoSEQ multiplex PCR, and TCRdb's table has in-frame clones only and misses some. The repertoire holds 640,000 or so clones, around an eighth seen once, with around 0.022% in the top ten. Germline lookup yields CDR1 SGHDN and CDR2 FVKESK. The CDR3 has 16 residues. Unmatched junction bases numbered 7, after V lost 0 bases and J lost 4 bases. Material: naive CD4+ T cells from blood. The V call is TRBV14, the J call TRBJ1-2; 8 nucleotides line up with TRBD1. The clonotype comes from a man aged 18 to 35 with type 1 diabetes. CDR3 region: CASSQELGTGPYGYTF. As DNA, the CDR3 is TGTGCCAGCAGCCAAGAATTAGGGACAGGTCCCTATGGCTACACCTTC.